The 25 T cell receptor beta chains below come from one sample, sequenced in a study of cytomegalovirus exposure and HLA in healthy donors. The primer mix had 60 Vbeta and 13 Jbeta primers. This table comes from immunoSEQ multiplex PCR, and its TCRdb copy is limited to in-frame clones, with some not included. The sample includes 130,000 to 150,000 clones, about four fifths seen only once; the top ten take about 2.2%. Sequenced: PBMCs. The receptor set was obtained from a man aged 25-40 years in good health and CMV-seronegative.

The rearrangement joins TRBV28 to TRBJ2-6; 9 bases are a match to TRBD1. Germline CDR1 MDHEN, CDR2 SYDVKM. The CDR3 has 16 residues. V was clipped by 5 bases and J by 2 bases; unmatched bases: 4. The CDR3 loop is CASSVQGAPGANVLTF. The CDR3 nucleotides read TGTGCCAGCAGTGTACAGGGGGCGCCTGGGGCCAACGTCCTGACTTTC.

V is TRBV28 and J is TRBJ2-3; unclear D gene. This CDR3 spans 15 amino acids. Germline CDR1 reads MDHEN; CDR2 reads SYDVKM. The germline V and J ends were trimmed by 7 bases and 2 bases, with 16 bases remaining between them. The CDR3, as DNA: TGTGCCAGCACCCCGGGTGGAGCCCACACAGATACGCAGTATTTT. Amino acids: CASTPGGAHTDTQYF.

This chain connects TRBV28 to TRBJ1-1, with a weak D call TRBD1 (5 bases). V gave up 5 bases and J gave up 10 bases, with 14 bases separating them. The V gene's germline CDR1 is MDHEN and CDR2 SYDVKM. The CDR3 consists of 12 residues. CDR3 loop: CASSLGRVGAFF. In DNA, the CDR3 is TGTGCCAGCAGTCTGGGCAGGGTAGGAGCTTTCTTT.

J is TRBJ2-7 and V is TRBV5-1, with D perhaps TRBD1 (6 bases). This CDR3 contains 12 residues. Germline assignment: CDR1 SGHRS and CDR2 YFSETQ. Deletions cut 4 bases from V and 9 bases from J, with 14 bases between. The CDR3 sequence is CASSAPTGGQYF. CDR3 nucleotides: TGCGCCAGCAGCGCCCCGACAGGAGGGCAGTACTTC.

The chain is built from TRBV7-8 and TRBJ1-2; D is uncertain. The CDR3 loop spans 16 amino acids. V dropped 1 base and J dropped 6 bases, with 18 bases sitting between them. Germline-derived CDR1 and CDR2 are SGHVS and FQNEAQ. CDR3 coding DNA: TGTGCCAGCAGCTTAGACCCGGGAACCGGCCTGAATGGCTACACCTTC. It yields the protein CASSLDPGTGLNGYTF. Using reference TRBV7-8 and TRBJ1-2 for the parts outside the CDR3, the full variable domain is GAGVSQSPRYKVAKRGQDVALRCDPISGHVSLFWYQQALGQGPEFLTYFQNEAQLDKSGLPSDRFFAERPEGSVSTLKIQRTQQEDSAVYLCASSLDPGTGLNGYTFGSGTRLTVV.

This chain uses TRBV6-6 with TRBJ2-3, with D tentatively TRBD1 (6 bases). This CDR3 is 14 amino acids long. V was trimmed by 6 bases and J by 4 bases, leaving 14 bases between them. The germline CDR1 and CDR2 sequences are MNHNY and SVGAGI (reference sequence). The CDR3 sequence is CASSPRGRADTQYF. DNA for the CDR3: TGTGCCAGCAGCCCTAGGGGGAGAGCAGATACGCAGTATTTT.

CDR3 sequence reads: CASSPRPNQETQYF. In DNA, the CDR3 is TGTGCCAGCTCACCCAGGCCCAACCAAGAGACCCAGTACTTC. The rearrangement joins TRBV18 to TRBJ2-5; D unresolved. V dropped 3 bases and J dropped 0 bases, with 8 bases sitting between them. The germline V gene encodes CDR1 KGHSH and CDR2 LQKENI. The CDR3 covers 14 residues.

V and J are TRBV27 and TRBJ2-5, with 8 bases lining up with TRBD1. CDR1 MNHEY and CDR2 SMNVEV come from the germline V gene (reference sequence). The CDR3 covers 15 residues. Germline trimming cut 2 bases from V and 5 bases from J; bases unmatched to any gene: 7. The CDR3 sequence: CASSLTTGVRETQYF. CDR3 DNA sequence: TGTGCCAGCAGTTTAACGACAGGGGTTAGGGAGACCCAGTACTTC.

This clone has just one count. The chain couples TRBV28 to TRBJ2-1; a weak D match, TRBD2 (6 bases). CDR3 length: 15 amino acids. Trimming took 5 bases from V and 3 from J, leaving 14 bases between them. The V gene's germline CDR1 is MDHEN and CDR2 SYDVKM. CDR3 nucleotide sequence: TGTGCCAGCAGTGGTGGTGGGGGGATCTACAATGAGCAGTTCTTC. It encodes CASSGGGGIYNEQFF.

This chain links TRBV19 with TRBJ2-2; possibly TRBD1 for D (6 bases). CDR1 is LNHDA, CDR2 SQIVND, per germline (reference sequence). This CDR3 contains 15 residues. V lost 2 bases, J lost 1 base, and 8 bases lay in between. CDR3 residues: CASSIRGWNTGELFF. CDR3 DNA sequence: TGTGCCAGTAGTATAAGGGGGTGGAACACCGGGGAGCTGTTTTTT.

The V call is TRBV11-2, the J call TRBJ2-7; TRBD2 agrees at 9 bases. The CDR3 contains 18 residues. From germline, CDR1 is SGHAT and CDR2 FQNNGV. The junction had 16 bases not matched to a gene; V was cut back by 3 bases and J by 4 bases. CDR3 coding DNA: TGTGCCAGCAGCTTCCCGTTCAGACGTGCGGGGGGGAGGTACGAGCAGTACTTC. This codes for CASSFPFRRAGGRYEQYF.

This chain uses TRBV19 with TRBJ2-3; D unclear. The CDR3 contains 12 residues. V lost 6 bases and J 0 bases, leaving 4 bases between the germline ends. Germline V gives CDR1 LNHDA, CDR2 SQIVND (reference sequence). The CDR3, as DNA: TGTGCCAGTAGCCTGAGCACAGATACGCAGTATTTT. Translating it yields CASSLSTDTQYF.

The chain joins TRBV15 to TRBJ2-2, with 7 bases that match TRBD1. Trimming at V came to 5 bases and at J to 7 bases, leaving 10 bases not matched to a gene. This CDR3 is 15 amino acids long. Germline lookup yields CDR1 LNHNV and CDR2 YYDKDF (reference sequence). The CDR3 region has the DNA TGTGCCACCAGCCGAGGGGGACAGCAAAGCGGGGAGCTGTTTTTT. Translation gives CATSRGGQQSGELFF.

This clone was picked up one time. V and J are TRBV28 and TRBJ2-7; TRBD2 matches at 8 bases. The CDR3 loop spans 15 amino acids. The germline V gene has CDR1 MDHEN and CDR2 SYDVKM. Unmatched junction bases numbered 5, after V lost 4 bases and J lost 0 bases. CDR3 region: CASSYSGALSYEQYF. Here the CDR3 DNA reads TGTGCCAGCAGTTATAGCGGGGCCCTCTCCTACGAGCAGTACTTC. Full variable domain (missing parts from reference TRBV28 and TRBJ2-7): DVKVTQSSRYLVKRTGEKVFLECVQDMDHENMFWYRQDPGLGLRLIYFSYDVKMKEKGDIPEGYSVSREKKERFSLILESASTNQTSMYLCASSYSGALSYEQYFGPGTRLTVT.

The sample holds a few counts of this clone. The V and J genes are TRBV28 and TRBJ2-2; 8 positions match TRBD2. Germline V gene lookup returns CDR1 MDHEN and CDR2 SYDVKM. V gave up 7 bases and J gave up 6 bases; unmatched junction bases: 10. The CDR3 spans 15 residues. CDR3 in amino acids: CASTQGQRESGELFF. CDR3 coding DNA: TGTGCCAGCACCCAGGGGCAGCGGGAGTCCGGGGAGCTGTTTTTT.

This clone was recorded a few times. Distinct nucleotide sequences in the sample also encode this CDR3. The rearrangement joins TRBV28 to TRBJ2-7, with 9 bases aligning to TRBD2. The J segment lost 2 bases and the V segment lost 4 bases, leaving 6 bases of the junction unmatched. Germline V gene data show CDR1 as MDHEN and CDR2 as SYDVKM. This CDR3 region has 15 residues. In DNA, the CDR3 is TGTGCCAGCAGTTCCGTAGCGGGAGCTGCCTACGAGCAGTACTTC. Translated: CASSSVAGAAYEQYF.

With regard to this clone: A read error may produce the germline difference seen at one junction end. The rearrangement links TRBV7-9 to TRBJ1-1, with TRBD1 identical over 7 bases. Germline V gene data show CDR1 as SEHNR and CDR2 as FQNEAQ (reference sequence). The CDR3 loop spans 14 amino acids. The CDR3 is CASTLQGLNTEAFF. The DNA of the CDR3 is TGTGCCAGCACCTTACAGGGGCTGAACACTGAAGCTTTCTTT.

V and J are TRBV7-9 and TRBJ2-5, with D possibly matching TRBD2 (6 bases). CDR3 length: 16 amino acids. V lost 5 bases and J lost 2, with 18 bases in between. Germline V gene data show CDR1 as SEHNR and CDR2 as FQNEAQ (reference sequence). DNA of the CDR3: TGTGCCAGCAGCCCCGGGAGTCAGTCAACTCAAGAGACCCAGTACTTC. Protein: CASSPGSQSTQETQYF.

The chain uses TRBV5-5 and TRBJ1-5, with 7 bases fitting TRBD1. Germline V gene data show CDR1 as SGHKS and CDR2 as YYEKEE (reference sequence). After removal of 2 bases from V and 4 bases from J, the junction contained 9 bases not matched to a gene. This CDR3 is 16 amino acids long. Here the CDR3 DNA reads TGTGCCAGCAGCTTCCTGGCGGGACAGCTAAATCAGCCCCAGCATTTT. Encoded protein: CASSFLAGQLNQPQHF.

The gene calls are TRBV4-1 and TRBJ2-5, with 13 bases that match TRBD2. The V gene end was trimmed by 1 base and the J gene end by 5 bases; junction bases not matched to a gene: 19. CDR1 is MGHRA, CDR2 YSYEKL, per germline. CDR3 length: 21 residues. The CDR3 loop is CASSQGGLLAGGPNWGETQYF. CDR3 sequence (DNA): TGCGCCAGCAGCCAAGGAGGCCTACTAGCGGGGGGGCCAAATTGGGGGGAGACCCAGTACTTC.

V usage is TRBV6-5 and J usage is TRBJ1-5; a weak D match, TRBD1 (5 bases). V was trimmed by 6 bases and J by 2 bases, leaving 14 bases between them. Looked up from germline, CDR1 is MNHEY and CDR2 is SVGAGI. The CDR3 is 15 residues long. CDR3: CASSQVAGGNQPQHF. In DNA, the CDR3 is TGTGCCAGCAGCCAAGTGGCGGGGGGCAATCAGCCCCAGCATTTT.

This sequence joins TRBV18 and TRBJ1-1; D gene unclear. The CDR3 has 19 residues. Trimming cost V 2 bases and J 0 bases, with 22 bases left between them. Germline assignment: CDR1 KGHSH and CDR2 LQKENI. CDR3 coding DNA: TGTGCCAGCTCACCAGTAATATGGCCGAACCGACTCATGAACACTGAAGCTTTCTTT. The encoded protein is CASSPVIWPNRLMNTEAFF.

The genes are TRBV4-1 and TRBJ2-7, with a weak D call TRBD2 (6 bases). The CDR3 runs 13 residues. Germline values: CDR1 MGHRA, CDR2 YSYEKL. Trimming shortened V by 4 bases and J by 6 bases, and 13 bases separated the two germline ends. CDR3 protein: CASSLILGGEQYF. CDR3 in DNA: TGCGCCAGCAGCCTAATTTTGGGAGGCGAGCAGTACTTC.

This chain links TRBV5-6 with TRBJ2-5, with 11 bases matching TRBD2. Trimming at V came to 1 base and at J to 4 bases, leaving 12 bases not matched to a gene. The CDR3 is 18 amino acids. Looked up from germline, CDR1 is SGHDT and CDR2 is YYEEEE. The CDR3, as DNA: TGTGCCAGCAGCTTGCGGGCAACCGGGACTAGCGGTGGAGAGACCCAGTACTTC. It codes for CASSLRATGTSGGETQYF.

This chain links TRBV5-4 with TRBJ2-1; 7 bases align to TRBD2. Germline V gives CDR1 SGHNT, CDR2 YYREEE (reference sequence). Trimming took 3 bases from V and 3 from J; bases not matched to a gene: 3. The CDR3 extends over 14 amino acids. The CDR3 DNA reads as TGTGCCAGCAGCTCAGCGGGAATCTACAATGAGCAGTTCTTC. Translation gives CASSSAGIYNEQFF. The full variable domain, in which reference TRBV5-4 and TRBJ2-1 provide the parts outside the CDR3, is ETGVTQSPTHLIKTRGQQVTLRCSSQSGHNTVSWYQQALGQGPQFIFQYYREEENGRGNFPPRFSGLQFPNYSSELNVNALELDDSALYLCASSSAGIYNEQFFGPGTRLTVL.